This TCR beta chain was recovered during a study of blood T cells in healthy people across ages. At the level of the study: Roughly one uniquely barcoded beta molecule per two T cells was captured.

The sample providers were healthy Caucasian people from Russia, aged roughly 6 to 90. Sample-barcoded 5' priming and a J-beta primer mix drove a second PCR of about 6 to 12 cycles. TCRdb itself ran the 5' RACE reads through MiXCR, one entry per CDR3 protein. The data hold around 970,000 distinct CDR3 sequences, with 51% observed a single time. The CDR3 covers 15 residues. Germline lookup yields CDR1 MGHRA and CDR2 YSYEKL. Germline trimming cut 4 bases from V and 8 bases from J; bases unmatched to any gene: 10. Specimen: blood. The clonotype was recovered from a woman aged 55-70 years in good health. The chain has TRBV4-1 and TRBJ2-3; TRBD2 matches 9 bases. The CDR3 loop reads CASSLIAGDGGTQYF. CDR3 DNA: TGCGCCAGCAGCCTAATAGCGGGAGACGGGGGTACGCAGTATTTT.